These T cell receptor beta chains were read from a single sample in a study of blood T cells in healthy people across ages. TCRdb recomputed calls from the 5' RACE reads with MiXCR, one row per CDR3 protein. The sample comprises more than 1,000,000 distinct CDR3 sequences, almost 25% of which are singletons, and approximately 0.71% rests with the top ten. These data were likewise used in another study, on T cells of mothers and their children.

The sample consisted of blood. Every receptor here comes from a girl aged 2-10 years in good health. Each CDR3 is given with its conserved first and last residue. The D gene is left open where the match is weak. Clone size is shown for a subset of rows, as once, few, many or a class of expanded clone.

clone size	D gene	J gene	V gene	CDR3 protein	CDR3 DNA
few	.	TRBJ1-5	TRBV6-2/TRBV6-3	CASTLGPNDVNQPQHF	TGTGCCAGCACCTTAGGACCGAACGATGTCAATCAGCCCCAGCATTTT
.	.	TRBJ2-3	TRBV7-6	CASSLGWGVYTDTQYF	TGTGCCAGCAGCTTAGGCTGGGGGGTTTACACAGATACGCAGTATTTT
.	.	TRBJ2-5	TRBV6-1	CASSTGFQETQYF	TGTGCCAGCAGTACAGGCTTCCAAGAGACCCAGTACTTC
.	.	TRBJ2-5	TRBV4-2	CASSPSQMDSPQYF	TGTGCCAGCAGCCCTTCTCAGATGGACAGCCCGCAGTACTTC
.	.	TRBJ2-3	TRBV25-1	CASSERVVSTDTQYF	TGTGCCAGCAGTGAAAGGGTGGTGTCCACAGATACGCAGTATTTT
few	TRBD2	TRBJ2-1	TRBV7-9	CAGSSTRGGLWDEQFF	TGTGCCGGCAGCTCAACACGGGGGGGCCTTTGGGATGAGCAGTTCTTC
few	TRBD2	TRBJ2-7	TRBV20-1	CSARDGLAGYEQYF	TGCAGTGCTAGAGATGGACTAGCGGGCTACGAGCAGTACTTC
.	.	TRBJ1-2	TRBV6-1	CASSESGAAYGYTF	TGTGCCAGCAGTGAATCCGGGGCAGCCTATGGCTACACCTTC
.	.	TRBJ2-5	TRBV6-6	CASSPGTMYQETQYF	TGTGCCAGCAGTCCCGGGACGATGTACCAAGAGACCCAGTACTTC
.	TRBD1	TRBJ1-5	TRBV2	CASRRQDRENQPQHF	TGTGCCAGCAGAAGGCAGGACAGGGAAAATCAGCCCCAGCATTTT
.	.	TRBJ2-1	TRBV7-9	CASRSSPGEQFF	TGTGCCAGCAGGTCCTCCCCAGGGGAGCAGTTCTTC
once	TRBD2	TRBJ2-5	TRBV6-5	CASSYGGTSGSSPQYF	TGTGCCAGCAGTTACGGCGGGACTAGCGGGAGCAGCCCCCAGTACTTC
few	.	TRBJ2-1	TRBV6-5	CASSYSRGLSYNEQFF	TGTGCCAGCAGTTACTCGAGGGGACTTTCCTACAATGAGCAGTTCTTC
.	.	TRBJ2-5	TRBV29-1	CSVEGVLRRQTQYF	TGCAGCGTTGAAGGGGTCCTCCGAAGGCAGACCCAGTACTTC
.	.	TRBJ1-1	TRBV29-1	CSGQKTGSGAFF	TGCAGCGGACAGAAAACGGGATCGGGCGCTTTCTTT
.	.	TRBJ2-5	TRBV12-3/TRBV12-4	CASSLSEQETQYF	TGTGCCAGCAGTTTGTCGGAGCAAGAGACCCAGTACTTC
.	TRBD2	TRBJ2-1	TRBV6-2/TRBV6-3	CASSYGLTSGRNEQFF	TGTGCCAGCAGTTACGGCCTCACTAGCGGGCGGAATGAGCAGTTCTTC
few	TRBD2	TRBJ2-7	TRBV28	CASSSVTSGRAGSYEQYF	TGTGCCAGCAGTTCTGTGACTAGCGGGAGGGCCGGTTCCTACGAGCAGTACTTC
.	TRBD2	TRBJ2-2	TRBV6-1	CASSESGGNTGELFF	TGTGCCAGCAGTGAGAGCGGGGGGAACACCGGGGAGCTGTTTTTT
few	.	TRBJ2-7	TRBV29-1	CSVERHSTEVPREQYF	TGCAGCGTTGAAAGGCACTCGACTGAGGTCCCTCGTGAGCAGTACTTC
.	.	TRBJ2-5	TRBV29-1	CSVKPLLMETQYF	TGCAGCGTAAAGCCTTTGTTAATGGAGACCCAGTACTTC
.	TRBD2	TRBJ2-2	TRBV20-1	CSAGVSGGSTGELFF	TGCAGTGCCGGCGTGAGCGGGGGGTCCACCGGGGAGCTGTTTTTT
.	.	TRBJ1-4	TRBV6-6	CASNDPGEKLFF	TGTGCCAGCAACGATCCGGGAGAAAAACTGTTTTTT
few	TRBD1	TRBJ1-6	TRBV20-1	CSAVDRAGSPLHF	TGCAGTGCCGTGGACAGGGCTGGTTCACCCCTCCACTTT
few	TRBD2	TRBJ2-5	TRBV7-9	CASSSRLAETQYF	TGTGCCAGCAGCTCGCGACTAGCGGAGACCCAGTACTTC
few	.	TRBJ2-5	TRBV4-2	CASSQELVQETQYF	TGTGCCAGCAGCCAAGAGTTGGTCCAAGAGACCCAGTACTTC
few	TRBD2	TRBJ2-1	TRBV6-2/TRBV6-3	CASIRGGINNEQFF	TGTGCCAGTATACGGGGGGGCATAAACAATGAGCAGTTCTTC